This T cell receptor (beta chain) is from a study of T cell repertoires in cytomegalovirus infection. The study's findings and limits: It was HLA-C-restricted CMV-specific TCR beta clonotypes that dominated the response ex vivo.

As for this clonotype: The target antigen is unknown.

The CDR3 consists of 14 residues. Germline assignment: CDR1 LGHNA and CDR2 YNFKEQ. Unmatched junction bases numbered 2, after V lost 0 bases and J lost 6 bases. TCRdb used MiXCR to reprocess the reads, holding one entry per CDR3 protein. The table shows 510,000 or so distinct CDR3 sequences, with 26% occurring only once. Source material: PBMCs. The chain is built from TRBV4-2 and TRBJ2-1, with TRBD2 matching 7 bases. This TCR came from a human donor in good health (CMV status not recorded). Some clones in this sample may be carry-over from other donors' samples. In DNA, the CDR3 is TGTGCCAGCAGCCAAGAACCGGGGGGCAATGAGCAGTTCTTC. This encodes CASSQEPGGNEQFF.